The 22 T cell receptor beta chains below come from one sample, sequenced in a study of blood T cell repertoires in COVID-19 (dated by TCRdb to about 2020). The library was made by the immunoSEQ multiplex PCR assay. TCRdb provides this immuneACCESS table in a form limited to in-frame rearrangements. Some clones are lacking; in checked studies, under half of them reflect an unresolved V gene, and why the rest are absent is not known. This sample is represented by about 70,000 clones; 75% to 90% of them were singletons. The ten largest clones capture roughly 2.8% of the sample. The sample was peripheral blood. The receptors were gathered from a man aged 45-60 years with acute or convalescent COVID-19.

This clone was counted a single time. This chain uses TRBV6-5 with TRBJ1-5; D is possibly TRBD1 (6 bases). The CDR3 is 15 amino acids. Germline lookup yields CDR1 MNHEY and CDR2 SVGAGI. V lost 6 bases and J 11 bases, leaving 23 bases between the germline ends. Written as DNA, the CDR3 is TGTGCCAGCAGCCCCCGACAGGAGGCTATGGGGTCCCAGCATTTT. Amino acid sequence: CASSPRQEAMGSQHF.

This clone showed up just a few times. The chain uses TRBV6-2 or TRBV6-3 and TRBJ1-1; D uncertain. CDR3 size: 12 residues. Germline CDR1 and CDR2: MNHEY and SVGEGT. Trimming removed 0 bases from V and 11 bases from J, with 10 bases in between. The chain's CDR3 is CASSYSSVLAFF. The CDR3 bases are TGTGCCAGCAGTTACTCGAGCGTGTTGGCTTTCTTT.

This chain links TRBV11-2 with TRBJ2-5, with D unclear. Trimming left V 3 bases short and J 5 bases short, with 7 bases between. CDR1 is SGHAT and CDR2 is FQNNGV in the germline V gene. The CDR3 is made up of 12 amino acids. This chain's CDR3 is CASSFTEETQYF. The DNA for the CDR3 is TGTGCCAGCAGCTTTACTGAGGAGACCCAGTACTTC.

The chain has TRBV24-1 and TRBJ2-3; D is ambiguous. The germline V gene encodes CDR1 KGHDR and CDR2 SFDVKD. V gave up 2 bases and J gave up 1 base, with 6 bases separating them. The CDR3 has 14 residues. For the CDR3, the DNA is TGTGCCACCAGTGATTCTCGGGGCACAGATACGCAGTATTTT. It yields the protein CATSDSRGTDTQYF.

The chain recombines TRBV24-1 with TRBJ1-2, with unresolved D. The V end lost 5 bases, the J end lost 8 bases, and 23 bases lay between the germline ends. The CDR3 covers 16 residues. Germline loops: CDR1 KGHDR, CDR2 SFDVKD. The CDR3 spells CATSAARVVPSGGYTF. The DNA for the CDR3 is TGTGCCACCAGTGCGGCTCGGGTGGTACCCTCGGGGGGCTACACCTTC.

For the CDR3, the DNA is TGCAGCGTGCTGAAATCAGTGACAGGGGGCAACATGGAGACCCAGTACTTC. Its protein is CSVLKSVTGGNMETQYF. This sequence joins TRBV29-1 and TRBJ2-5; 10 positions agree with TRBD1. Germline assignment: CDR1 SQVTM and CDR2 ANQGSEA. V lost 6 bases to trimming and J lost 5 bases; unmatched junction nucleotides: 18. The CDR3 runs to 17 residues.

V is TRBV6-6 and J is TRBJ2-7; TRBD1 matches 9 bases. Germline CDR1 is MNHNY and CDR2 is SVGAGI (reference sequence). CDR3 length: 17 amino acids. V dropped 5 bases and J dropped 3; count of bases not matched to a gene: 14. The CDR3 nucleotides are TGTGCCAGCAGTCCCCAGACAGGGGGAAGGTTAGGCTACGAGCAGTACGTC. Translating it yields CASSPQTGGRLGYEQYV.

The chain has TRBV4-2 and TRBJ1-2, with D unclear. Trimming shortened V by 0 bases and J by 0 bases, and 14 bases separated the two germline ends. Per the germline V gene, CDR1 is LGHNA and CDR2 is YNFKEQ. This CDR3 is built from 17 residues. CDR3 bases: TGTGCCAGCAGCCAAGAGATCTCGACTTCCCCTAACTATGGCTACACCTTC. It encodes CASSQEISTSPNYGYTF.

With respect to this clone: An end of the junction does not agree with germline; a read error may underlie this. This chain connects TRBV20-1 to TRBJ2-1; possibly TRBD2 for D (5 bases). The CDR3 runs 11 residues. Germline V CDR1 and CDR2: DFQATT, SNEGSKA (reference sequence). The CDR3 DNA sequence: TGCAGTGCTAGAGCTGGCAGCATGCGGGTCTTC. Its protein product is CSARAGSMRVF.

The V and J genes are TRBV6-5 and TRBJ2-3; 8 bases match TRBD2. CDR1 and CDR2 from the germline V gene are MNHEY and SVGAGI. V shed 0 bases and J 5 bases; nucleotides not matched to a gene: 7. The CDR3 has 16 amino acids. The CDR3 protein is CASSYSGGGGGDTQYF. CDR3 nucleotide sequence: TGTGCCAGCAGTTACTCCGGGGGGGGCGGCGGAGATACGCAGTATTTT.

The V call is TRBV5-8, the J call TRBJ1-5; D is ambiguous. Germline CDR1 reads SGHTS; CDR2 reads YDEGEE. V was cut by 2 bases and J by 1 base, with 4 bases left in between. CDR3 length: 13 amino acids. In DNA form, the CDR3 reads TGTGCCAGCAGCTTCGTAAGCAATCAGCCCCAGCATTTT. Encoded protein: CASSFVSNQPQHF.

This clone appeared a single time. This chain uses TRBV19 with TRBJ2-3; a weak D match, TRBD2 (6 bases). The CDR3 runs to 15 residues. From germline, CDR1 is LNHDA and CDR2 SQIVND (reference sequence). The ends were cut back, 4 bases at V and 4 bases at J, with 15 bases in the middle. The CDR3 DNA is TGTGCCAGTAGTAAGACTAGTATGCGCGCAGATACGCAGTATTTT. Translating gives CASSKTSMRADTQYF.

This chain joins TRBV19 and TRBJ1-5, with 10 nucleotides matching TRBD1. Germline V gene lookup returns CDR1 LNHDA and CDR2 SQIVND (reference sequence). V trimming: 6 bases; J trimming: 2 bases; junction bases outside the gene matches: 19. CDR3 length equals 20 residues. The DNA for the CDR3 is TGTGCCAGTAGATTCTTACCGGGACAGGGGCCGTTCGTCGGCAATCAGCCCCAGCATTTT. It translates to CASRFLPGQGPFVGNQPQHF. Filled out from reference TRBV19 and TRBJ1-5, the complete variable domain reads DGGITQSPKYLFRKEGQNVTLSCEQNLNHDAMYWYRQDPGQGLRLIYYSQIVNDFQKGDIAEGYSVSREKKESFPLTVTSAQKNPTAFYLCASRFLPGQGPFVGNQPQHFGDGTRLSIL.

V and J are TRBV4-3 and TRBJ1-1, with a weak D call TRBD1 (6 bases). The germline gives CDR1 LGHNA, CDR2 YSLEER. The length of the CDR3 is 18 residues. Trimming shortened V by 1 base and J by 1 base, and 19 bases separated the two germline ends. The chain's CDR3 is CASSQAVGGAGSNTEAFF. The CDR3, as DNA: TGCGCCAGCAGCCAAGCTGTCGGGGGGGCAGGTTCGAACACTGAAGCTTTCTTT.

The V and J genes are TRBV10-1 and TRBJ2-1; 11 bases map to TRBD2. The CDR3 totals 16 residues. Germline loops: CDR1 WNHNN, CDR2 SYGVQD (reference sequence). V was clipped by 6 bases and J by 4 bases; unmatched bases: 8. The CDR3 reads CASSTVGTSGYNEQFF. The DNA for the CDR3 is TGCGCCAGCAGCACGGTAGGGACTAGCGGTTACAATGAGCAGTTCTTC.

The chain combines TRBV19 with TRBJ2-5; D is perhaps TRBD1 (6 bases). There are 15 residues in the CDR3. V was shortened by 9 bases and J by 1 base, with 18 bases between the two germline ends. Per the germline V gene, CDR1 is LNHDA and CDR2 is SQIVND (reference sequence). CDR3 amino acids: CASAPRTAFQETQYF. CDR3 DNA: TGTGCCAGCGCCCCTCGGACAGCCTTCCAAGAGACCCAGTACTTC.

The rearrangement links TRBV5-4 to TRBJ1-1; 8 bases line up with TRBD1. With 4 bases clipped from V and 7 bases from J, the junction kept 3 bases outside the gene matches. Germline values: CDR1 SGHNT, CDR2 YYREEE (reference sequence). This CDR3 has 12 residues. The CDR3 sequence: CASSIDRGEAFF. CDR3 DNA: TGTGCCAGCAGCATCGACAGGGGTGAAGCTTTCTTT. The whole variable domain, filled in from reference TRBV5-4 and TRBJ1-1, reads ETGVTQSPTHLIKTRGQQVTLRCSSQSGHNTVSWYQQALGQGPQFIFQYYREEENGRGNFPPRFSGLQFPNYSSELNVNALELDDSALYLCASSIDRGEAFFGQGTRLTVV.

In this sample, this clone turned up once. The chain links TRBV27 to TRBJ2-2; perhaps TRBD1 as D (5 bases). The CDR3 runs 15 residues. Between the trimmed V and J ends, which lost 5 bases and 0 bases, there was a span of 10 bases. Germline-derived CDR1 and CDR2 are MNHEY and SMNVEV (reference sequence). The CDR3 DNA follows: TGTGCCAGCAGTCCTGTACAGGCGAACACCGGGGAGCTGTTTTTT. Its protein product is CASSPVQANTGELFF.

DNA for the CDR3: TGTGCCAGCGCCGTGGGACAGGCGTCTGGGGCCAACGTCCTGACTTTC. As protein: CASAVGQASGANVLTF. The J gene is TRBJ2-6, the V gene TRBV21-1; the D call of TRBD1 is as the table states it, not checked on the DNA. TRBV21-1 is an annotated pseudogene. The CDR3 covers 16 residues.

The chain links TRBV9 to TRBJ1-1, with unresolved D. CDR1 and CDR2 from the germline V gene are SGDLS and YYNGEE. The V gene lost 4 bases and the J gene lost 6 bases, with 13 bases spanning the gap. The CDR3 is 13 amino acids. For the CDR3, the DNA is TGTGCCAGCAGCCCCCAGGTAGTATCTGAAGCTTTCTTT. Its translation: CASSPQVVSEAFF.

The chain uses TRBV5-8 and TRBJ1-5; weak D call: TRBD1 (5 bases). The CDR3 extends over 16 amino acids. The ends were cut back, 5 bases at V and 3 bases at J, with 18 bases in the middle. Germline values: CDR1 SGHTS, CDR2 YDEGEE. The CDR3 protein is CASRAYGGGYNQPQHF. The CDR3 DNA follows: TGTGCCAGCAGAGCTTACGGGGGGGGGTACAATCAGCCCCAGCATTTT.

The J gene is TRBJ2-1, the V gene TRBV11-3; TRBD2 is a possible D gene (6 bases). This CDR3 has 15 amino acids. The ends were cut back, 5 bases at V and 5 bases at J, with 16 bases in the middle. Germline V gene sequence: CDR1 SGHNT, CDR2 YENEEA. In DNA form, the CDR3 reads TGTGCCAGCAGCCTCATGGACGCGGGAAACAATGAGCAGTTCTTC. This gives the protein CASSLMDAGNNEQFF.